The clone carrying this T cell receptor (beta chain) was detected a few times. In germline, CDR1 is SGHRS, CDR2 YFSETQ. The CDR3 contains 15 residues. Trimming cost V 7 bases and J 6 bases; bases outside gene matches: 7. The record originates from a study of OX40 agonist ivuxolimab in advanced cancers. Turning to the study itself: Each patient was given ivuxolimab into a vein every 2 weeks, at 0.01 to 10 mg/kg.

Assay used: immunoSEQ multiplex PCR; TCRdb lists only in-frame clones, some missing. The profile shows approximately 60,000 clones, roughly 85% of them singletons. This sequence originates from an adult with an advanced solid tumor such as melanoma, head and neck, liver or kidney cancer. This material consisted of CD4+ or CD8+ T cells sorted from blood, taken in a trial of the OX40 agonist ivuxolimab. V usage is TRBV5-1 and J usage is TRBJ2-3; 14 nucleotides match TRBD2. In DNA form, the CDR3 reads TGCGCCAGCGGGACTAGCGGGAGTTTTTCGGATACGCAGTATTTT. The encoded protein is CASGTSGSFSDTQYF.